These T cell receptor beta chains were read from a single sample in a study of shared clonotypes between healthy human individuals. Data came from immunoSEQ multiplex PCR; TCRdb stores just in-frame clones and leaves some out. There are about 2 million clones in the sample; over 85% occur only once, and 1% to 1.3% lies in the top ten. Specimen: naive CD8+ T cells sorted from blood. These receptors all stem from a man in his late teens or twenties in good health. Both conserved end residues are part of each CDR3. The D gene is left open where the match is weak. Part of the rows lack a size; the others show once, few, many or a class for expanded clones.

clone_size	d_call	v_call	j_call	cdr3_aa	cdr3_nt
once	TRBD1	TRBV13	TRBJ1-4	CASSFMGQSNEKLFF	TGTGCCAGCAGCTTTATGGGACAGTCCAATGAAAAACTGTTTTTT
NA	NA	TRBV9	TRBJ2-3	CASSVAEGGTMDTQYF	TGTGCCAGCAGCGTAGCTGAGGGCGGCACGATGGATACGCAGTATTTT
few	NA	TRBV29-1	TRBJ1-1	CSVEDHTEAFF	TGCAGCGTTGAAGATCACACTGAAGCTTTCTTT
NA	TRBD2	TRBV2	TRBJ2-1	CASSDWLAGIQQFF	TGTGCCAGCAGTGATTGGCTAGCGGGGATACAGCAGTTCTTC
once	TRBD2	TRBV9	TRBJ2-1	CASSATSGGSYNEQFF	TGTGCCAGCAGCGCGACTAGCGGGGGGTCTTACAATGAGCAGTTCTTC
NA	TRBD2	TRBV10-2	TRBJ2-5	CASSEWLAGGQETQYF	TGCGCCAGCAGTGAATGGCTAGCGGGGGGGCAAGAGACCCAGTACTTC
once	NA	TRBV18	TRBJ2-7	CASSEGPEQYF	TGTGCCAGCTCGGAGGGGCCGGAGCAGTACTTC
NA	NA	TRBV5-1	TRBJ2-3	CASSLQQASTDTQYF	TGCGCCAGCAGCTTACAACAGGCTAGCACAGATACGCAGTATTTT
NA	TRBD1	TRBV6-1	TRBJ2-1	CASSDALTGGAYNEQFF	TGTGCCAGCAGTGATGCATTGACAGGGGGCGCGTACAATGAGCAGTTCTTC
NA	NA	TRBV10-1	TRBJ2-1	CASSETVLDEQFF	TGCGCCAGCAGTGAGACAGTGTTGGATGAGCAGTTCTTC